Below are 23 T cell receptor beta chains sequenced from a single sample in a study of identical twins. TCRdb reprocessed the 5' RACE reads via MiXCR and lists one record per CDR3 protein. This sample has roughly 720,000 distinct CDR3 sequences, with 15% to 20% found just once. These data were also filed under a second study, of T cells expressing NK-cell markers.

The specimen was PBMCs. The receptors shown here come from a woman between 18 and 30 years old in good health.

This clonotype appeared once. This chain uses TRBV2 with TRBJ2-1; 9 bases are a match to TRBD2. The CDR3 consists of 13 residues. Germline assignment: CDR1 SNHLY and CDR2 FYNNEI. The V and J ends lost 4 bases and 8 bases, in that order; junction bases with no gene match: 3. The CDR3 loop reads CASSASGIHEQFF. DNA for the CDR3: TGTGCCAGCAGTGCTAGCGGGATCCATGAGCAGTTCTTC.

The chain combines TRBV21-1 with TRBJ1-1; the table assigns TRBD1, which was not confirmed against the DNA. TRBV21-1 is recorded as a pseudogene. The CDR3 consists of 15 residues. The CDR3 spells CASSTCDRVNTEAFF. In DNA form, the CDR3 reads TGTGCCAGCAGCACTTGCGACAGGGTGAACACTGAAGCTTTCTTT.

The chain has TRBV28 and TRBJ2-7; D unclear. This CDR3 spans 12 amino acids. The germline CDR1 and CDR2 sequences are MDHEN and SYDVKM. V was cut by 7 bases and J by 6 bases, with 13 bases left in between. CDR3 DNA sequence: TGTGCCAGCACCCTCATGGGTCGCGAGCAGTACTTC. Protein: CASTLMGREQYF.

This clonotype has only a few counts. J is TRBJ1-1 and V is TRBV20-1, with a weak D call TRBD1 (5 bases). This CDR3 has 15 amino acids. Trimming removed 5 bases at V and 2 bases at J, with 18 bases between. CDR1 is DFQATT, CDR2 SNEGSKA, per germline (reference sequence). The CDR3 loop is CSALSAGTGNTEAFF. The CDR3, as DNA: TGCAGTGCTCTGAGTGCGGGTACAGGTAACACTGAAGCTTTCTTT.

This clonotype was seen only a few times. The chain employs TRBV7-9 and TRBJ1-4; the match to TRBD1 covers 8 bases. The CDR3 has 14 residues. CDR1 is SEHNR, CDR2 FQNEAQ, per germline (reference sequence). The V and J ends lost 5 bases and 8 bases, in that order; junction bases with no gene match: 7. As DNA, the CDR3 is TGTGCCAGCAGCATGAGGACAGGGTTCGAAAAACTGTTTTTT. The encoded protein is CASSMRTGFEKLFF.

This clonotype was detected a few times. The chain links TRBV5-6 to TRBJ2-1; tentatively, D is TRBD1 (6 bases). Trimming removed 5 bases from V and 6 bases from J, with 15 bases in between. This CDR3 is built from 14 residues. The germline V gene encodes CDR1 SGHDT and CDR2 YYEEEE. The CDR3 protein is CASRPQGLGNEQFF. As DNA, the CDR3 is TGTGCCAGCAGGCCCCAGGGGTTGGGCAATGAGCAGTTCTTC.

A single count supports this clonotype. The rearrangement uses TRBV4-1 and TRBJ1-1; D may be TRBD1 (6 bases). Trimming cost V 4 bases and J 3 bases, with 15 bases left between them. Germline values: CDR1 MGHRA, CDR2 YSYEKL. This CDR3 is 15 amino acids long. This chain's CDR3 is CASSRAQGSHTEAFF. DNA of the CDR3: TGCGCCAGCAGCCGCGCACAGGGATCCCACACTGAAGCTTTCTTT.

This rearrangement joins TRBV5-1 to TRBJ2-7; either TRBD1 or TRBD2 may fit D (5 bases each). The CDR3 spans 14 residues. CDR1 is SGHRS, CDR2 YFSETQ, per germline. Trimming removed 7 bases at V and 1 base at J, with 15 bases between. The DNA of the CDR3 is TGCGCCAGCTTTTCGGGACCGAGGTCCTACGAGCAGTACTTC. Translation gives CASFSGPRSYEQYF.

The chain recombines TRBV25-1 with TRBJ2-7; D ambiguous. Trimming removed 4 bases from V and 1 base from J, with 11 bases in between. Germline CDR1 reads MGHDK; CDR2 reads SYGVNS. There are 14 residues in the CDR3. CDR3 loop: CASSAATGSYEQYF. The CDR3, as DNA: TGTGCCAGCAGTGCCGCTACCGGATCCTACGAGCAGTACTTC.

The sample holds a few counts of this clonotype. The chain carries TRBV5-1 and TRBJ2-7, with 7 positions matching TRBD2. The CDR3 runs 13 residues. The germline V gene has CDR1 SGHRS and CDR2 YFSETQ. Trimming at V came to 6 bases and at J to 1 base, leaving 4 bases not matched to a gene. Written as DNA, the CDR3 is TGCGCCAGCAAGGCGGGAGATTCCTACGAGCAGTACTTC. It is translated as CASKAGDSYEQYF.

Only a few counts were recorded for this clonotype. This sequence joins TRBV12-3 or TRBV12-4 and TRBJ2-1; 7 nucleotides align to TRBD2. The CDR3 consists of 15 residues. The V gene end was trimmed by 2 bases and the J gene end by 4 bases; junction bases not matched to a gene: 5. The DNA of the CDR3 is TGTGCCAGCAGTTTAAAGGGAGGGCTTTACAATGAGCAGTTCTTC. Its translation: CASSLKGGLYNEQFF.

This clonotype occurred a few times. V and J are TRBV5-1 and TRBJ1-6; 7 nucleotides match TRBD1. The CDR3 has 14 amino acids. Unmatched junction bases numbered 8, after V lost 2 bases and J lost 12 bases. The V gene's germline CDR1 is SGHRS and CDR2 YFSETQ. The CDR3 DNA reads as TGCGCCAGCAGCTTAGGGACAGCGGACGGACCCCTCCACTTT. This translates into CASSLGTADGPLHF.

In its sample, this clonotype was seen a few times. The rearrangement uses TRBV7-9 and TRBJ2-1; TRBD2 matches at 10 bases. CDR1 is SEHNR and CDR2 is FQNEAQ in the germline V gene (reference sequence). This CDR3 spans 13 amino acids. Trimming cost V 5 bases and J 6 bases; bases outside gene matches: 1. The CDR3 region is CASSGTSANEQFF. The CDR3 DNA sequence: TGTGCCAGCAGCGGGACTAGCGCCAATGAGCAGTTCTTC.

This clonotype was detected ten times or more. The V gene is TRBV5-1, the J gene TRBJ2-1; TRBD1 aligns across 11 bases. This CDR3 comprises 18 residues. Germline trimming cut 0 bases from V and 5 bases from J; bases unmatched to any gene: 10. Germline V lookup: CDR1 SGHRS, CDR2 YFSETQ. The CDR3: CASSLAPGTGGRNNEQFF. In DNA form, the CDR3 reads TGCGCCAGCAGCTTGGCTCCCGGGACAGGGGGTAGAAACAATGAGCAGTTCTTC.

This clonotype was counted between two and nine times. The chain joins TRBV4-3 to TRBJ2-7; perhaps TRBD1 as D (6 bases). V lost 5 bases to trimming and J lost 2 bases, with 13 bases between them. Germline CDR1 reads LGHNA; CDR2 reads YSLEER. The CDR3 is made up of 14 amino acids. The CDR3 DNA sequence: TGCGCCAGCAGCGGGCAGGACAGCGCCTACGAGCAGTACTTC. Translated, it gives CASSGQDSAYEQYF.

This rearrangement joins TRBV20-1 to TRBJ1-1; TRBD1 agrees at 7 bases. Germline V CDR1 and CDR2: DFQATT, SNEGSKA (reference sequence). The CDR3 totals 14 residues. After removal of 5 bases from V and 2 bases from J, the junction contained 8 bases not matched to a gene. The CDR3 reads CSADSGTANTEAFF. CDR3 DNA sequence: TGCAGTGCTGACTCCGGGACAGCCAACACTGAAGCTTTCTTT.

The V and J genes are TRBV7-2 and TRBJ2-5; weak D call: TRBD1 (5 bases). CDR1 and CDR2 (germline): SGHTA, FQGNSA. The CDR3 spans 14 residues. V dropped 1 base and J dropped 3 bases, with 9 bases sitting between them. The CDR3 reads CASSLVGLKETQYF. CDR3 bases: TGTGCCAGCAGCTTAGTGGGGCTTAAAGAGACCCAGTACTTC.

The DNA of the CDR3 is TGTGCCAGCAGTTACGTGGGCAGGGACTACGAGCAGTACTTC. It yields the protein CASSYVGRDYEQYF. The rearrangement uses TRBV6-5 and TRBJ2-7; D is perhaps TRBD1 (5 bases). CDR1 is MNHEY and CDR2 is SVGAGI in the germline V gene. CDR3 length: 14 amino acids. V was pared by 2 bases and J by 3 bases, with 11 bases between.

This rearrangement joins TRBV5-1 to TRBJ2-3, with TRBD2 identical over 10 bases. The CDR3 length is 16 residues. Germline trimming cut 4 bases from V and 5 bases from J; bases unmatched to any gene: 10. The germline V gene has CDR1 SGHRS and CDR2 YFSETQ. CDR3 sequence reads: CASSVASGGAVDTQYF. The CDR3 DNA sequence: TGCGCCAGCAGCGTCGCGAGCGGGGGGGCCGTAGATACGCAGTATTTT. The full variable domain, in which reference TRBV5-1 and TRBJ2-3 provide the parts outside the CDR3, is KAGVTQTPRYLIKTRGQQVTLSCSPISGHRSVSWYQQTPGQGLQFLFEYFSETQRNKGNFPGRFSGRQFSNSRSEMNVSTLELGDSALYLCASSVASGGAVDTQYFGPGTRLTVL.

The table lists this clonotype with a few counts. This chain connects TRBV11-2 to TRBJ2-3; a possible D gene is TRBD2 (6 bases). Germline assignment: CDR1 SGHAT and CDR2 FQNNGV. The CDR3 is made up of 14 amino acids. The CDR3 loop is CASGRGPSTDTQYF. In nucleotides, the CDR3 is TGTGCGAGCGGGCGAGGTCCTAGCACAGATACGCAGTATTTT. The whole variable domain, remainder taken from reference TRBV11-2 and TRBJ2-3, is EAGVAQSPRYKIIEKRQSVAFWCNPISGHATLYWYQQILGQGPKLLIQFQNNGVVDDSQLPKDRFSAERLKGVDSTLKIQPAKLEDSAVYLCASGRGPSTDTQYFGPGTRLTVL.

V usage is TRBV5-1 and J usage is TRBJ2-7; D remains unclear. This CDR3 is built from 13 residues. V lost 0 bases to trimming and J lost 5 bases, with 9 bases between them. Germline CDR1 and CDR2: SGHRS and YFSETQ. This chain's CDR3 is CASSLAGPNEQYF. The CDR3 DNA reads as TGCGCCAGCAGCTTGGCAGGTCCTAACGAGCAGTACTTC.

This clonotype was detected a few times. The chain has TRBV5-1 and TRBJ2-3; 7 nucleotides align to TRBD2. The V gene end was trimmed by 4 bases and the J gene end by 5 bases; junction bases not matched to a gene: 13. The CDR3 totals 16 residues. Germline assignment: CDR1 SGHRS and CDR2 YFSETQ. CDR3 nucleotides: TGCGCCAGCAGCAAGGGTCCGGGACTATTTGGAGATACGCAGTATTTT. Translated: CASSKGPGLFGDTQYF.

This chain connects TRBV20-1 to TRBJ2-3; the D gene is possibly TRBD1 (7 bases). Trimming pared 5 bases from V and 4 bases from J, leaving 16 bases between. Germline V gene data show CDR1 as DFQATT and CDR2 as SNEGSKA (reference sequence). This CDR3 is built from 14 residues. Here the CDR3 reads CSAGPRGAADTQYF. The CDR3 coding sequence is TGCAGTGCTGGGCCCAGGGGGGCGGCAGATACGCAGTATTTT.